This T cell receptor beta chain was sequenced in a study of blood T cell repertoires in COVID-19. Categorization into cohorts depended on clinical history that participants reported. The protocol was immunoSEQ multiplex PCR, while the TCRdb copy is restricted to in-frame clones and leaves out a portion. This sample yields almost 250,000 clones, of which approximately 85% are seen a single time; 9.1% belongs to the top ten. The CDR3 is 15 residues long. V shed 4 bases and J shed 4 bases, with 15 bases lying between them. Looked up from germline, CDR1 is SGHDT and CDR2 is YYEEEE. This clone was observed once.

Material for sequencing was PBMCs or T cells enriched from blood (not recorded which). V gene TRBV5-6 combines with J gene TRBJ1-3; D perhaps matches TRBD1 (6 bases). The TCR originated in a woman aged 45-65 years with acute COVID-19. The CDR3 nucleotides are TGTGCCAGCAGCCAGGGACACGTCTACGGAAACACCATATATTTT. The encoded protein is CASSQGHVYGNTIYF.